This TCR beta chain came from a study of shared clonotypes between healthy human individuals. Clones were sequenced by immunoSEQ multiplex PCR, and TCRdb holds only the in-frame ones, with some missing. The table lists 2,500,000 or so clones, just under 95% of them singletons. CDR3 length: 15 amino acids. V was cut by 4 bases and J by 5 bases, with 18 bases left in between. Per germline, CDR1 SGHRS and CDR2 YFSETQ. The sequencing sample was made of naive CD4+ T cells from PBMCs. Subset here: CD45RA+ positively selected. The TCR originated in a man in his late teens or twenties in good health. Some clones in this sample may be carry-over from other donors' samples. The V call is TRBV5-1, the J call TRBJ1-1; D gene unclear. CDR3 sequence: CASSPDPQVGTEAFF. CDR3 coding DNA: TGCGCCAGCAGCCCGGACCCTCAAGTTGGGACTGAAGCTTTCTTT.